The 17 T cell receptor beta chains given below trace back to one sample, sequenced in a study of identical twins. TCRdb redid the calling of the 5' RACE reads with MiXCR, one entry per CDR3 protein. Among some 250,000 distinct CDR3 sequences, 6.5% were seen once, and the ten largest hold approximately 14%. This sample also appeared in a second study, on T cells expressing NK-cell markers.

The sequenced sample consisted of CD8+ T cells sorted from blood. The receptors come from a woman aged 18-29 years in good health.

This clonotype was observed a handful of times. CDR3: CAIRTSGSMNEQYF. DNA of the CDR3: TGTGCCATCAGGACTAGCGGGAGTATGAACGAGCAGTACTTC. The chain uses TRBV10-3 and TRBJ2-7, with TRBD2 identical over 12 bases. This CDR3 comprises 14 residues. Germline lookup yields CDR1 ENHRY and CDR2 SYGVKD. The V gene end was trimmed by 6 bases and the J gene end by 5 bases; junction bases not matched to a gene: 5.

The rearrangement links TRBV5-1 to TRBJ2-1; 11 nucleotides match TRBD2. The germline V gene has CDR1 SGHRS and CDR2 YFSETQ. Germline trimming cut 0 bases from V and 0 bases from J; bases unmatched to any gene: 11. The CDR3 is made up of 20 amino acids. CDR3 nucleotides: TGCGCCAGCAGCTTGGAAATTCCTAGCGGGAGGCCGAGCTCCTACAATGAGCAGTTCTTC. It codes for CASSLEIPSGRPSSYNEQFF.

This clonotype came up a few times. The rearrangement links TRBV7-6 to TRBJ2-1; TRBD2 agrees at 12 bases. The CDR3 is 14 amino acids. Germline V lookup: CDR1 SGHVS, CDR2 FNYEAQ. The J segment lost 12 bases and the V segment lost 4 bases, leaving 7 bases of the junction unmatched. The CDR3 DNA reads as TGTGCCAGCAGCTCTTCGACTAGCGGGAGTTTGCAGTTCTTC. This sequence encodes CASSSSTSGSLQFF.

The sample holds a few counts of this clonotype. V is TRBV7-9 and J is TRBJ2-3, with TRBD2 identical over 9 bases. Germline trimming cut 2 bases from V and 1 base from J; bases unmatched to any gene: 4. Germline lookup yields CDR1 SEHNR and CDR2 FQNEAQ (reference sequence). This CDR3 is 16 amino acids long. The CDR3 reads CASSLWQRGGTDTQYF. DNA of the CDR3: TGTGCCAGCAGCTTATGGCAGCGGGGGGGCACAGATACGCAGTATTTT.

Many counts were recorded for this clonotype. This chain connects TRBV27 to TRBJ1-1; D may be TRBD1 (5 bases). The CDR3 extends over 14 amino acids. V shed 6 bases and J shed 1 base, with 12 bases lying between them. The V gene's germline CDR1 is MNHEY and CDR2 SMNVEV (reference sequence). CDR3 region: CASSPGTANTEAFF. The CDR3 DNA sequence: TGTGCCAGCAGCCCCGGGACGGCGAACACTGAAGCTTTCTTT.

The chain carries TRBV7-9 and TRBJ1-2; TRBD1 matches 9 bases. The germline V gene has CDR1 SEHNR and CDR2 FQNEAQ (reference sequence). Trimming cost V 5 bases and J 4 bases; bases outside gene matches: 11. The CDR3 spans 16 residues. DNA of the CDR3: TGTGCCAGCAGCGCAACAGGGGGCCCTCAACTCTATGGCTACACCTTC. Translating it yields CASSATGGPQLYGYTF.

DNA of the CDR3: TGTGCCAGCAGCTCGCCTCCACTAGCGACCACCTACGAGCAGTACTTC. Translated: CASSSPPLATTYEQYF. The chain uses TRBV6-2 or TRBV6-3 and TRBJ2-7; 7 nucleotides align to TRBD2. The V gene end was trimmed by 6 bases and the J gene end by 2 bases; junction bases not matched to a gene: 13. The length of the CDR3 is 16 residues. Germline assignment: CDR1 MNHEY and CDR2 SVGEGT.

The chain is built from TRBV7-8 and TRBJ2-1; tentative D call: TRBD2 (6 bases). Trimming cost V 1 base and J 10 bases, with 14 bases left between them. CDR1 and CDR2 (germline): SGHVS, FQNEAQ. The CDR3 sequence is 14 residues long. CDR3 in amino acids: CASSLEGRRSEQFF. CDR3 DNA sequence: TGTGCCAGCAGCTTAGAGGGGAGGCGTAGCGAGCAGTTCTTC.

V usage is TRBV30 and J usage is TRBJ1-1; the D is unclear. CDR1 is GTSNPN and CDR2 is SVGIG in the germline V gene (reference sequence). V dropped 3 bases and J dropped 6 bases, with 5 bases sitting between them. CDR3 length: 10 amino acids. CDR3 sequence: CAWRGSEAFF. The CDR3 DNA is TGTGCCTGGAGAGGATCTGAAGCTTTCTTT.

This clonotype was found many times. The CDR3 bases are TGTGCCAGCAGTCCCGACGGGTACACTGAAGCTTTCTTT. Residues: CASSPDGYTEAFF. V gene TRBV6-1 combines with J gene TRBJ1-1; unclear D gene. Germline V gene data show CDR1 as MNHNS and CDR2 as SASEGT. The V gene lost 5 bases and the J gene lost 3 bases, with 10 bases spanning the gap. The CDR3 has 13 amino acids.

This clonotype was observed a handful of times. The rearrangement joins TRBV4-2 to TRBJ2-5; 10 nucleotides align to TRBD2. V shed 0 bases, J shed 4 bases, and the junction held 2 bases outside the gene matches. Germline CDR1 LGHNA, CDR2 YNFKEQ. The CDR3 covers 15 residues. The CDR3, as DNA: TGTGCCAGCAGCCAAGAGAGCGGGGGGGCAGAGACCCAGTACTTC. Its protein is CASSQESGGAETQYF.

In its sample, this clonotype was seen a few times. This rearrangement joins TRBV6-2 or TRBV6-3 to TRBJ1-1; D call uncertain. Germline-derived CDR1 and CDR2 are MNHEY and SVGEGT. The CDR3 is 15 residues long. V lost 2 bases and J lost 1, with 11 bases in between. CDR3 protein: CASSYLRLGNTEAFF. As DNA, the CDR3 is TGTGCCAGCAGTTACCTACGTCTTGGGAACACTGAAGCTTTCTTT.

In DNA form, the CDR3 reads TGTGCCTGCTCCAAAGCTGTTGATAGCGGATCCAACCAAGAGACCCAGTACTTC. It is translated as CACSKAVDSGSNQETQYF. This rearrangement joins TRBV3-1 to TRBJ2-5; D may be TRBD2 (6 bases). Germline assignment: CDR1 LGHDT and CDR2 YNNKEL (reference sequence). This CDR3 contains 18 residues. Trimming took off 11 bases at V and 0 bases at J, with 28 bases between the two ends.

The table lists this clonotype with a few counts. The V and J genes are TRBV7-9 and TRBJ2-7, with D unclear. V was clipped by 4 bases and J by 5 bases, with 6 bases between them. The CDR3 consists of 11 residues. The germline V gene encodes CDR1 SEHNR and CDR2 FQNEAQ (reference sequence). CDR3 protein: CASSSQNEQYF. CDR3 bases: TGTGCCAGCAGCTCGCAAAACGAGCAGTACTTC.

The sample holds a few counts of this clonotype. The rearrangement links TRBV20-1 to TRBJ2-7; 7 bases match TRBD1. Germline assignment: CDR1 DFQATT and CDR2 SNEGSKA (reference sequence). The CDR3 loop spans 13 amino acids. The ends lost 6 bases at V and 0 bases at J; junction bases unmatched: 5. The CDR3 nucleotides are TGCAGTGCCCCCGACAGGGCCTCCTACGAGCAGTACTTC. Translation gives CSAPDRASYEQYF.

The chain is built from TRBV9 and TRBJ2-1; TRBD1 aligns across 7 bases. V dropped 2 bases and J dropped 4; count of bases not matched to a gene: 3. The CDR3 has 14 amino acids. Germline CDR1 and CDR2: SGDLS and YYNGEE. This CDR3 is CASSVWDSYNEQFF. CDR3 bases: TGTGCCAGCAGCGTCTGGGACAGTTACAATGAGCAGTTCTTC.

This clonotype was recorded many times. This sequence joins TRBV13 and TRBJ1-1; D ambiguous. The length of the CDR3 is 15 residues. Germline values: CDR1 PRHDT, CDR2 FYEKMQ (reference sequence). Trimming stripped 5 bases from V and 5 bases from J, with 18 bases between. The CDR3 coding sequence is TGTGCCAGCAGCACCGTCCTCTTGGGGAATACTGAAGCTTTCTTT. It codes for CASSTVLLGNTEAFF.